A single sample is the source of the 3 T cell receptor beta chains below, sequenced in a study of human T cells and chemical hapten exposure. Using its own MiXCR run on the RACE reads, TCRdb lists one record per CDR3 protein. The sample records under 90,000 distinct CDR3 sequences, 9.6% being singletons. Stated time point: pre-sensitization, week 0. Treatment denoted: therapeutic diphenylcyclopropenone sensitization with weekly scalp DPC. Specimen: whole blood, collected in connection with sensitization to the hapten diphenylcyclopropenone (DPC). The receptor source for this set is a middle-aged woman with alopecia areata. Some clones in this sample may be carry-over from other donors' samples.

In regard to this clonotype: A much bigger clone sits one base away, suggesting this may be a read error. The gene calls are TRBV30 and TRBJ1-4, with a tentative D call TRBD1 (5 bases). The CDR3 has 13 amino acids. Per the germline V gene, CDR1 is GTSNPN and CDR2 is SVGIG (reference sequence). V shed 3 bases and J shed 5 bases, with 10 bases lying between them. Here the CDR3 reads CAWRAEGNEKLFF. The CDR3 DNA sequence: TGTGCCTGGAGAGCCGAGGGGAATGAAAAACTGTTTTTT.

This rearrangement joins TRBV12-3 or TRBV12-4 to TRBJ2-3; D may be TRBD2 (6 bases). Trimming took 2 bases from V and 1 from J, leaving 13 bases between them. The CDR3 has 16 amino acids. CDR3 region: CASSLWTCGGTDTQYF. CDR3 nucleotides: TGTGCCAGCAGTTTATGGACTTGCGGGGGCACAGATACGCAGTATTTT.

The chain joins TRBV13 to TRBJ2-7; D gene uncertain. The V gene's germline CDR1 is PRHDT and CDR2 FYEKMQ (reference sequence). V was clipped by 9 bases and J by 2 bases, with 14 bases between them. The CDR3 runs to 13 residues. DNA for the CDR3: TGTGCCAGTCGTACGGCAGGAGCCTACGAGCAGTACTTC. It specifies CASRTAGAYEQYF. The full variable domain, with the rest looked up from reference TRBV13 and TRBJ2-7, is AAGVIQSPRHLIKEKRETATLKCYPIPRHDTVYWYQQGPGQDPQFLISFYEKMQSDKGSIPDRFSAQQFSDYHSELNMSSLELGDSALYFCASRTAGAYEQYFGPGTRLTVT.